The 24 T cell receptor beta chains in this list originate from one sample, sequenced in a study of radiotherapy plus CTLA-4 blockade in lung cancer. Measured with immunoSEQ multiplex PCR; TCRdb has only the in-frame clones, and not every one. This sample has some 50,000 clones, with roughly 80% found just once. The source was peripheral blood, collected from a patient treated with radiotherapy plus ipilimumab. The receptors shown here come from a human donor with non-small cell lung cancer who had a partial response to radiotherapy plus ipilimumab.

V usage is TRBV15 and J usage is TRBJ2-3; 8 nucleotides line up with TRBD2. CDR1 LNHNV and CDR2 YYDKDF come from the germline V gene (reference sequence). V trimming: 7 bases; J trimming: 2 bases; junction bases outside the gene matches: 5. The CDR3 is 14 residues long. CDR3 DNA: TGTGCCACCAAAGAAGCGGGGGTCACAGATACGCAGTATTTT. It codes for CATKEAGVTDTQYF.

The chain has TRBV19 and TRBJ1-2, with TRBD1 matching 12 bases. Germline V lookup: CDR1 LNHDA, CDR2 SQIVND (reference sequence). With 9 bases clipped from V and 4 bases from J, the junction kept 6 bases outside the gene matches. CDR3 length: 14 residues. CDR3 loop: CASHGTGGVYGYTF. The CDR3 DNA reads TGTGCCAGCCACGGGACAGGGGGCGTCTATGGCTACACCTTC.

The chain carries TRBV19 and TRBJ2-4; tentatively, D is TRBD1 (6 bases). The ends were cut back, 2 bases at V and 1 base at J, with 12 bases in the middle. This CDR3 comprises 16 residues. The germline CDR1 and CDR2 sequences are LNHDA and SQIVND (reference sequence). CDR3 coding DNA: TGTGCCAGTAGTATAATTCCAGGGGCTGCCAAAAACATTCAGTACTTC. It is translated as CASSIIPGAAKNIQYF.

J is TRBJ1-2 and V is TRBV10-2, with 8 nucleotides matching TRBD1. The CDR3 extends over 14 amino acids. Trimming cost V 6 bases and J 7 bases; bases outside gene matches: 10. Germline CDR1 WSHSY, CDR2 SAAADI. CDR3 DNA: TGCGCCAGCAGATCCTCAGGGGGCTGGGGTGGCTACACCTTC. It is translated as CASRSSGGWGGYTF.

The V call is TRBV5-4, the J call TRBJ2-7; no clear D gene. Trimming left V 0 bases short and J 3 bases short, with 10 bases between. Germline-derived CDR1 and CDR2 are SGHNT and YYREEE (reference sequence). CDR3 size: 14 residues. The CDR3 spells CASSLEQSVYEQYF. The DNA of the CDR3 is TGTGCCAGCAGCTTGGAACAGTCTGTCTACGAGCAGTACTTC.

V is TRBV29-1 and J is TRBJ1-2; possible D gene TRBD1, 5 bases. The germline gives CDR1 SQVTM, CDR2 ANQGSEA. V gave up 6 bases and J gave up 0 bases, with 14 bases separating them. The CDR3 has 14 residues. The CDR3 DNA reads as TGCAGCGTCGTTCACAGGCTAGCTAACTATGGCTACACCTTC. This sequence encodes CSVVHRLANYGYTF.

The rearrangement joins TRBV6-5 to TRBJ2-3; 13 bases are a match to TRBD2. J lost 4 bases, V lost 10 bases, and 5 bases had no gene match. The germline V gene encodes CDR1 MNHEY and CDR2 SVGAGI. This CDR3 comprises 14 residues. The CDR3 region is CATGLAGASDTQYF. The CDR3 region has the DNA TGTGCCACCGGACTAGCGGGGGCTTCAGATACGCAGTATTTT.

This clone was observed a few times. This chain joins TRBV5-8 and TRBJ1-4, with a possible D match to TRBD1 (5 bases). Trimming took 1 base from V and 7 from J, leaving 11 bases between them. Germline CDR1 SGHTS, CDR2 YDEGEE. CDR3 length: 14 residues. As DNA, the CDR3 is TGTGCCAGCAGCTTGCGCAGGGCAGTTGAAAAACTGTTTTTT. It translates to CASSLRRAVEKLFF.

This clone was seen a single time. This chain joins TRBV29-1 and TRBJ1-2; the match to TRBD1 covers 7 bases. Germline loops: CDR1 SQVTM, CDR2 ANQGSEA. Germline trimming cut 3 bases from V and 5 bases from J; bases unmatched to any gene: 3. This CDR3 is built from 12 residues. CDR3 in amino acids: CSVEMTGYGYTF. The CDR3 DNA is TGCAGCGTTGAGATGACAGGGTATGGCTACACCTTC.

The sample holds a few counts of this clone. The rearrangement joins TRBV5-1 to TRBJ1-3; TRBD1 matches at 9 bases. The germline gives CDR1 SGHRS, CDR2 YFSETQ. The CDR3 has 17 amino acids. V lost 1 base and J lost 4; bases outside the gene matches: 9. DNA of the CDR3: TGCGCCAGCAGCTTGACTGACAGGGGGAGAATCGGAAACACCATATATTTT. It is translated as CASSLTDRGRIGNTIYF.

The rearrangement links TRBV27 to TRBJ1-3; D is ambiguous. Germline-derived CDR1 and CDR2 are MNHEY and SMNVEV (reference sequence). V lost 3 bases, J lost 4 bases, and 10 bases lay in between. The CDR3 runs 14 residues. CDR3 DNA: TGTGCCAGCAGTTTGCGGGCGGCCGGAAACACCATATATTTT. Residues: CASSLRAAGNTIYF.

The chain is built from TRBV7-7 and TRBJ2-5, with 13 positions matching TRBD2. Germline CDR1 is SSHAT and CDR2 is FNYEAQ (reference sequence). CDR3 length: 16 amino acids. V gave up 1 base and J gave up 5 bases; unmatched junction bases: 4. This CDR3 reads CASSLGLAGGSETQYF. CDR3 sequence (DNA): TGTGCCAGCAGCTTAGGACTAGCGGGGGGCAGTGAGACCCAGTACTTC.

This chain joins TRBV5-1 and TRBJ2-5, with 10 positions matching TRBD2. Germline V lookup: CDR1 SGHRS, CDR2 YFSETQ. This CDR3 is 15 amino acids long. V was clipped by 2 bases and J by 4 bases; unmatched bases: 5. Written as DNA, the CDR3 is TGCGCCAGCAGCTTAGCGGGGGGGCCGGGAGAGACCCAGTACTTC. Translating gives CASSLAGGPGETQYF.

The V and J genes are TRBV7-3 and TRBJ2-1; 8 bases match TRBD2. Per germline, CDR1 SGHTA and CDR2 FQGTGA. J gave up 5 bases and V 8 bases, and 5 bases lay outside the gene matches. This CDR3 contains 13 residues. The CDR3 DNA reads as TGTGCCAGCGGCGGGGGGCCTGACAATGAGCAGTTCTTC. The encoded protein is CASGGGPDNEQFF.

V gene TRBV5-1 combines with J gene TRBJ2-5; weak D call: TRBD1 (6 bases). CDR1 is SGHRS, CDR2 YFSETQ, per germline. Between the trimmed V and J ends, which lost 3 bases and 2 bases, there was a span of 8 bases. The CDR3 totals 13 residues. As DNA, the CDR3 is TGCGCCAGCAGCTGGACAGTACAAGAGACCCAGTACTTC. It is translated as CASSWTVQETQYF.

The chain joins TRBV28 to TRBJ2-1, with 11 bases aligning to TRBD2. Unmatched junction bases numbered 20, after V lost 7 bases and J lost 0 bases. The germline V gene has CDR1 MDHEN and CDR2 SYDVKM. The CDR3 has 21 amino acids. The CDR3 nucleotides are TGTGCCAGCATTCGCCCCACGGGGCTAGCGGGGGGTGATCGCTCCTACAATGAGCAGTTCTTC. Protein: CASIRPTGLAGGDRSYNEQFF.

The chain links TRBV30 to TRBJ1-4; D is undetermined. The CDR3 sequence is 14 residues long. V lost 1 base, J lost 9 bases, and 15 bases lay in between. The germline V gene has CDR1 GTSNPN and CDR2 SVGIG (reference sequence). DNA for the CDR3: TGTGCCTGGAGTGAAGAACACGAAAAGAAAAAACTGTTTTTT. It translates to CAWSEEHEKKKLFF.

The rearrangement links TRBV7-2 to TRBJ1-2; 7 bases are a match to TRBD1. CDR1 and CDR2 from the germline V gene are SGHTA and FQGNSA. The J segment lost 1 base and the V segment lost 5 bases, leaving 10 bases of the junction unmatched. The CDR3 covers 16 residues. The CDR3 sequence: CASSLLTDRVNYGYTF. The CDR3 nucleotides are TGTGCCAGCAGCCTGCTAACTGACAGGGTTAACTATGGCTACACCTTC. Full variable domain (missing parts from reference TRBV7-2 and TRBJ1-2): GAGVSQSPSNKVTEKGKDVELRCDPISGHTALYWYRQSLGQGLEFLIYFQGNSAPDKSGLPSDRFSAERTGGSVSTLTIQRTQQEDSAVYLCASSLLTDRVNYGYTFGSGTRLTVV.

In its sample, this clone was seen once. V gene TRBV14 combines with J gene TRBJ1-3; D may be TRBD1 (6 bases). This CDR3 has 15 residues. The germline gives CDR1 SGHDN, CDR2 FVKESK. Between the trimmed V and J ends, which lost 8 bases and 0 bases, there was a span of 14 bases. For the CDR3, the DNA is TGTGCCAGCTTCCTGACAGGAAACTCTGGAAACACCATATATTTT. Its protein is CASFLTGNSGNTIYF.

V is TRBV6-4 and J is TRBJ1-2; 8 positions agree with TRBD1. Germline V gene lookup returns CDR1 MRHNA and CDR2 SNTAGT. This CDR3 has 14 amino acids. The V segment lost 4 bases and the J segment 8 bases; nucleotides outside the gene matches: 9. Written as DNA, the CDR3 is TGTGCCAGCAGTGCTGACAGGGGATTAGGCGGCTACACCTTC. Translation: CASSADRGLGGYTF.

This sequence joins TRBV4-1 and TRBJ2-7; perhaps TRBD2 as D (5 bases). Trimming shortened V by 0 bases and J by 1 base, and 16 bases separated the two germline ends. Germline V lookup: CDR1 MGHRA, CDR2 YSYEKL. This CDR3 comprises 17 residues. CDR3 protein: CASSQESRSWESYEQYF. CDR3 sequence (DNA): TGCGCCAGCAGCCAAGAAAGCCGGAGCTGGGAGTCCTACGAGCAGTACTTC.

This chain links TRBV28 with TRBJ1-1; the D is unclear. With 5 bases removed from V and 3 bases from J, the gap between germline ends came to 10 bases. CDR3 length equals 13 residues. CDR1 and CDR2 from the germline V gene are MDHEN and SYDVKM. The DNA of the CDR3 is TGTGCCAGCAGTCCCCGACACGACACTGAAGCTTTCTTT. Protein: CASSPRHDTEAFF. Together with reference TRBV28 and TRBJ1-1, the CDR3 gives the full variable domain: DVKVTQSSRYLVKRTGEKVFLECVQDMDHENMFWYRQDPGLGLRLIYFSYDVKMKEKGDIPEGYSVSREKKERFSLILESASTNQTSMYLCASSPRHDTEAFFGQGTRLTVV.

V gene TRBV5-1 combines with J gene TRBJ2-5, with 11 bases that match TRBD2. Losses at the gene ends were 6 bases for V and 4 bases for J; bases not matched to a gene: 5. This CDR3 has 14 residues. The germline V gene has CDR1 SGHRS and CDR2 YFSETQ. The CDR3 DNA is TGCGCCAGCAAGACTAGCGGGGAACGAGAGACCCAGTACTTC. Translating it yields CASKTSGERETQYF.

The chain recombines TRBV29-1 with TRBJ1-2; perhaps TRBD1 as D (6 bases). V was shortened by 6 bases and J by 4 bases, with 15 bases between the two germline ends. CDR1 SQVTM and CDR2 ANQGSEA come from the germline V gene. This CDR3 has 13 residues. CDR3 protein: CSVLRGKTYGYTF. As DNA, the CDR3 is TGCAGCGTCTTAAGGGGGAAAACCTATGGCTACACCTTC.